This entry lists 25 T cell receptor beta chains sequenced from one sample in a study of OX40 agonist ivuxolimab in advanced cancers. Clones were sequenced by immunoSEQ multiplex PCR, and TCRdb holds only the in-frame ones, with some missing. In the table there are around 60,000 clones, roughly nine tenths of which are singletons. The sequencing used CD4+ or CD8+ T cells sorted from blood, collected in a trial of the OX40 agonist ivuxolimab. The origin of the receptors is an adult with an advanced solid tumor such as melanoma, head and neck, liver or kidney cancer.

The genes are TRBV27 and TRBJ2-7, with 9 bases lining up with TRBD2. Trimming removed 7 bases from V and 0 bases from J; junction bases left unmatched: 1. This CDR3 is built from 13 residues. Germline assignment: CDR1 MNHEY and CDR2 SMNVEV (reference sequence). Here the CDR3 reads CASKRGASYEQYF. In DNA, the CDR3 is TGTGCCAGCAAGCGGGGGGCCTCCTACGAGCAGTACTTC.

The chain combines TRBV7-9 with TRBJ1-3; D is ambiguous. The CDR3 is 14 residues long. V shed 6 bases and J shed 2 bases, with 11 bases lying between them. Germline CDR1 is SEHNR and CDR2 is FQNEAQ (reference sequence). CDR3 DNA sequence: TGTGCCAGCAGTTCTAGGACGCCTGGAAACACCATATATTTT. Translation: CASSSRTPGNTIYF.

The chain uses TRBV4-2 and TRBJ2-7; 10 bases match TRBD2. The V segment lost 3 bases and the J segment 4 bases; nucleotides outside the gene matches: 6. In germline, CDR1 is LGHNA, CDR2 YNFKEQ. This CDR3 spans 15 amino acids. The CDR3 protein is CASSQEREGWYEQYF. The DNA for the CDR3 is TGTGCCAGCAGCCAGGAGCGGGAGGGCTGGTACGAGCAGTACTTC.

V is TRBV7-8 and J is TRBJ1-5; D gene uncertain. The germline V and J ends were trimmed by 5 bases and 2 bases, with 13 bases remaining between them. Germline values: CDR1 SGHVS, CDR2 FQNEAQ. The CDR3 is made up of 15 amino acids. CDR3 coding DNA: TGTGCCAGCAGCCCCCCGGGTTCGGGCAATCAGCCCCAGCATTTT. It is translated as CASSPPGSGNQPQHF. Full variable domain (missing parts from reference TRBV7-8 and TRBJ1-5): GAGVSQSPRYKVAKRGQDVALRCDPISGHVSLFWYQQALGQGPEFLTYFQNEAQLDKSGLPSDRFFAERPEGSVSTLKIQRTQQEDSAVYLCASSPPGSGNQPQHFGDGTRLSIL.

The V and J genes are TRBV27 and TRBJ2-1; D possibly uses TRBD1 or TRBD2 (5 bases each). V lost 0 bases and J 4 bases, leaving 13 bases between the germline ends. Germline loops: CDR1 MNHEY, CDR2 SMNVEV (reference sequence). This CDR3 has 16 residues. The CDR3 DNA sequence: TGTGCCAGCAGTTTATCGTCGGGGCCCGTTTACAATGAGCAGTTCTTC. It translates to CASSLSSGPVYNEQFF.

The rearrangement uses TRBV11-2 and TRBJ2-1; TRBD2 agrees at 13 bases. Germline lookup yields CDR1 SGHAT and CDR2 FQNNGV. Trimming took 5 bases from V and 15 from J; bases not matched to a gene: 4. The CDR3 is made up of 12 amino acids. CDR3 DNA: TGTGCCAGCAGCACTAGCGGGAGGGCCCTGTTCTTC. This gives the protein CASSTSGRALFF.

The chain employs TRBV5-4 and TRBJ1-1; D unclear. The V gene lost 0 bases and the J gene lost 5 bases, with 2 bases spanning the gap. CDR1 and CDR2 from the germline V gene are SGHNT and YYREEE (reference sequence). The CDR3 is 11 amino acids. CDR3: CASSLETEAFF. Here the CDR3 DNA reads TGTGCCAGCAGCTTGGAGACTGAAGCTTTCTTT.

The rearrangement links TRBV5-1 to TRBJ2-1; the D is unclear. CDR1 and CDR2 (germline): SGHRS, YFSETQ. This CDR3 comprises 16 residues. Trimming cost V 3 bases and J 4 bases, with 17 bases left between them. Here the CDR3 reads CASSSPPRGDYNEQFF. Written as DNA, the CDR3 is TGCGCCAGCAGCTCACCCCCCCGAGGTGATTACAATGAGCAGTTCTTC. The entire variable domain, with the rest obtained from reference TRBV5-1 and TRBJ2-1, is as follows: KAGVTQTPRYLIKTRGQQVTLSCSPISGHRSVSWYQQTPGQGLQFLFEYFSETQRNKGNFPGRFSGRQFSNSRSEMNVSTLELGDSALYLCASSSPPRGDYNEQFFGPGTRLTVL.

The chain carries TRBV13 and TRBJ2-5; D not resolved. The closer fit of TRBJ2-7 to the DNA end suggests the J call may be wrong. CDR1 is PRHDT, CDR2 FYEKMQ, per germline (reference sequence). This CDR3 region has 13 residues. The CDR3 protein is CASSLEVTYEQYF. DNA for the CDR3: TGTGCCAGCAGCTTAGAGGTAACCTACGAGCAGTACTTC.

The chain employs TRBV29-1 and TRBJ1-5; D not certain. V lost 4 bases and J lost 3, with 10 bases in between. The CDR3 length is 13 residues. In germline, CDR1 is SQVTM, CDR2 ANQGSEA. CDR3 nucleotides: TGCAGCGTTGTTGAGGAAAACAATCAGCCCCAGCATTTT. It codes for CSVVEENNQPQHF.

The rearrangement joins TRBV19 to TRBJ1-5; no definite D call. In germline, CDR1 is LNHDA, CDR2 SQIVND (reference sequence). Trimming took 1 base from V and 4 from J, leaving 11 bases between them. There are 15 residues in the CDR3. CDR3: CASSIGSRSNQPQHF. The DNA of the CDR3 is TGTGCCAGTAGTATAGGGTCCAGGTCTAATCAGCCCCAGCATTTT. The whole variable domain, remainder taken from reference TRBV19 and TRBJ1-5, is DGGITQSPKYLFRKEGQNVTLSCEQNLNHDAMYWYRQDPGQGLRLIYYSQIVNDFQKGDIAEGYSVSREKKESFPLTVTSAQKNPTAFYLCASSIGSRSNQPQHFGDGTRLSIL.

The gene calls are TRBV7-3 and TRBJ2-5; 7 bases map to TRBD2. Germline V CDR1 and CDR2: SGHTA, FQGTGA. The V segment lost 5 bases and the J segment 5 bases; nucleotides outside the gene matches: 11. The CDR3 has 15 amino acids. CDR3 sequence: CASSHTSDPGETQYF. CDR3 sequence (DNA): TGTGCCAGCAGCCATACTAGCGACCCGGGGGAGACCCAGTACTTC.

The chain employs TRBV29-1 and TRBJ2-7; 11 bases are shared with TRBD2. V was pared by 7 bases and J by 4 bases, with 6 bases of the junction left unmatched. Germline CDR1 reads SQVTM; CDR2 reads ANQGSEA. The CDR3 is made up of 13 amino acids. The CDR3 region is CSAELAGVYEQYF. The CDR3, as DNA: TGCAGCGCCGAACTAGCGGGGGTTTACGAGCAGTACTTC.

The chain's CDR3 is CASSKINLGARSGYTF. The CDR3 DNA is TGTGCCAGCAGCAAAATAAATCTCGGGGCACGGAGTGGCTACACCTTC. This sequence joins TRBV21-1 and TRBJ1-2. TRBV21-1 is tagged as a pseudogene. CDR3 length: 16 residues.

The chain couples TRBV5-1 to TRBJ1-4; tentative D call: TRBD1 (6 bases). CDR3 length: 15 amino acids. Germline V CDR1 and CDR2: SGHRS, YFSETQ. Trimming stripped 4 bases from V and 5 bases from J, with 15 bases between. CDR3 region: CASSIVTGINEKLFF. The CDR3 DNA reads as TGCGCCAGCAGCATCGTGACAGGAATAAATGAAAAACTGTTTTTT.

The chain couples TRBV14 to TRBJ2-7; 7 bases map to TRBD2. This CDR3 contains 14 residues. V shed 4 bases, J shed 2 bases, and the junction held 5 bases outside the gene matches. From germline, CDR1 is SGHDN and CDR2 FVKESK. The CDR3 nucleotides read TGTGCCAGCAGCCGTAGACTAGCCACCTACGAGCAGTACTTC. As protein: CASSRRLATYEQYF.

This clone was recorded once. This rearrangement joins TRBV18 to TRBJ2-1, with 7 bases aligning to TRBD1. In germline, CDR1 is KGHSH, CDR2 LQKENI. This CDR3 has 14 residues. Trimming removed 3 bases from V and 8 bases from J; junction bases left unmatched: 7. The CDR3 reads CASSPPPGGDEQFF. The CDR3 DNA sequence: TGTGCCAGCTCACCCCCGCCAGGGGGAGATGAGCAGTTCTTC.

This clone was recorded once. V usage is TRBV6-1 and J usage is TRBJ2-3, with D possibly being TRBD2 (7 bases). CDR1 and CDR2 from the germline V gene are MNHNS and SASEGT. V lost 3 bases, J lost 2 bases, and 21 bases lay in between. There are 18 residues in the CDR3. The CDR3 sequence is CASSDEGVIAGITDTQYF. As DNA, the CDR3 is TGTGCCAGCAGTGATGAGGGGGTGATAGCGGGTATCACAGATACGCAGTATTTT.

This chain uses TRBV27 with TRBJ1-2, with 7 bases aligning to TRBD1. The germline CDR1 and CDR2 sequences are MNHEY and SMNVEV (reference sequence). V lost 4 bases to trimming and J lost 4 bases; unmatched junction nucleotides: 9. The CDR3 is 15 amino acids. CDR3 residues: CASSSEQGVSYGYTF. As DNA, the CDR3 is TGTGCCAGCAGTTCCGAGCAGGGGGTTAGCTATGGCTACACCTTC.

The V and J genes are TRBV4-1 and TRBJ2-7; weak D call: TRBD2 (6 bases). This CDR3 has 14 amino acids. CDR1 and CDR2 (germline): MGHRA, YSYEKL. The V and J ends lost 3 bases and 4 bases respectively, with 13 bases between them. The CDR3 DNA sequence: TGCGCCAGCAGCCAGGCCGGGGGAAGGTACGAGCAGTACTTC. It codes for CASSQAGGRYEQYF.

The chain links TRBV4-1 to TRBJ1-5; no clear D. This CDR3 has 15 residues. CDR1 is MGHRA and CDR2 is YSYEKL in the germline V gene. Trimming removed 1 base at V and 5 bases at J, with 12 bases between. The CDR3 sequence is CASSQVGPGHQPQHF. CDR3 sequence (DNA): TGCGCCAGCAGCCAAGTAGGTCCCGGGCATCAGCCCCAGCATTTT.

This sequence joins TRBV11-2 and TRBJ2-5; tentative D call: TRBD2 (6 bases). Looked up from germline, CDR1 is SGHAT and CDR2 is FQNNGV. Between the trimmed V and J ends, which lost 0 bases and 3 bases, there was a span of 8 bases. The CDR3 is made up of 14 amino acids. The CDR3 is CASSLDWGEETQYF. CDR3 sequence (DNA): TGTGCCAGCAGCTTAGATTGGGGGGAAGAGACCCAGTACTTC.

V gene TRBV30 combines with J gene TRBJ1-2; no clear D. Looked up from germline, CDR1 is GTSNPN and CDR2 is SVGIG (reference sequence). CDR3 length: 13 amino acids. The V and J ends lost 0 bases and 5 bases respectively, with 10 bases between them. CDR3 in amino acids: CAWSVTGGYGYTF. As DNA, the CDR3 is TGTGCCTGGAGTGTAACCGGAGGGTATGGCTACACCTTC.

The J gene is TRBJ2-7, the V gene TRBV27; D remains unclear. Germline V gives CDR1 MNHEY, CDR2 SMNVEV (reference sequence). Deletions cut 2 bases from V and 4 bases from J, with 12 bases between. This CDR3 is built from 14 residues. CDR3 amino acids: CASSLTPLGYEQYF. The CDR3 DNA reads TGTGCCAGCAGTTTAACCCCCCTGGGGTACGAGCAGTACTTC.

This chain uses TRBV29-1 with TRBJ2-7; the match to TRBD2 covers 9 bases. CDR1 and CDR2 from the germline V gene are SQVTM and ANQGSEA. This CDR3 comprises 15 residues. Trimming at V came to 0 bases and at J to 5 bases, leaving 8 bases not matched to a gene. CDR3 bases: TGCAGCGTTGAAGATTGGAGCGGGAGGCTCAACGAGCAGTACTTC. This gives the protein CSVEDWSGRLNEQYF.